The entry below describes one TCR beta chain. Its antigen remains unidentified. The germline V and J ends were trimmed by 8 bases and 6 bases, with 13 bases remaining between them. In germline, CDR1 is WNHNN, CDR2 SYGVQD (reference sequence). The CDR3 runs to 12 residues. The data were obtained in a study of cytomegalovirus exposure and HLA in healthy donors. Regarding the study as a whole: A list of approximately 160 TCR beta chains associated with cytomegalovirus was given. Follow-up analysis later connected one missense variant in DCLRE1C with trimming of TCR beta V- and J-genes. CMV serostatus was the sole immune exposure data available.

PCR employed 60 Vbeta and 13 Jbeta primers. Profiled with immunoSEQ multiplex PCR; TCRdb holds only in-frame clones, not every one. The sample contains about 130,000 clones, 60% to 85% of which appear only once. The sequence was collected from a human donor in good health. Sequencing was performed on PBMCs. This chain connects TRBV10-1 to TRBJ1-1; maybe TRBD1 (5 bases). This CDR3 is CASQGPGPEAFF. CDR3 nucleotide sequence: TGCGCCAGCCAGGGCCCGGGCCCTGAAGCTTTCTTT.